This T cell receptor (beta chain) appears in the sequencing data of a study of beta chain features in type 1 diabetes. Study-level results: Across all four CD4+ subsets, people with type 1 diabetes showed modestly shorter TCRB CDR3s.

Germline CDR1 and CDR2: MRHNA and SNTAGT. The CDR3 sequence is 13 residues long. V lost 5 bases to trimming and J lost 9 bases; unmatched junction nucleotides: 7. In the case of this clone: Its antigen is unidentified.

Expressed TCRB transcripts were sequenced because the isolated RNA had all been reverse transcribed beforehand. Clones were sequenced by immunoSEQ multiplex PCR, and TCRdb holds only the in-frame ones, with some missing. Of more than 300,000 clones in the sample, roughly 12% were seen once. The origin of this receptor is a woman between 18 and 29 years old with type 1 diabetes. Input material: naive CD4+ T cells from blood. The rearrangement joins TRBV6-4 to TRBJ2-1; 7 bases fit TRBD2. The CDR3 loop reads CASSSERGGEQFF. The CDR3 region has the DNA TGTGCCAGCAGTTCAGAGCGGGGTGGTGAGCAGTTCTTC.